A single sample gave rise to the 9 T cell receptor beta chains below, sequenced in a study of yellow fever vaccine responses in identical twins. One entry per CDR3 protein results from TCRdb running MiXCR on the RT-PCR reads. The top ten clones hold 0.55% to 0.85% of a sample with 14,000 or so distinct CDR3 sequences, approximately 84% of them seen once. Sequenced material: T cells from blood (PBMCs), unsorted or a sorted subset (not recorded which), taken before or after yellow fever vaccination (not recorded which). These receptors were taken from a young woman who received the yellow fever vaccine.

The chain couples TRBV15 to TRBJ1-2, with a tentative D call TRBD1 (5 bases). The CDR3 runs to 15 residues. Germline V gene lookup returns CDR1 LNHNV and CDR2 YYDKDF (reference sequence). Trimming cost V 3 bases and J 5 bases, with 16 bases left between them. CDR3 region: CATSRTRDVVYGYTF. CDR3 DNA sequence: TGTGCCACCAGCAGGACCCGGGACGTCGTTTATGGCTACACCTTC.

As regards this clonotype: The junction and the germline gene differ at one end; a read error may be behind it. CDR3 loop: CASSKGQGGYGHTF. The CDR3 nucleotides are TGTGCCAGCAGTAAAGGACAGGGGGGCTATGGCCACACCTTC. V usage is TRBV6-1 and J usage is TRBJ1-2; 10 bases are a match to TRBD1. Per germline, CDR1 MNHNS and CDR2 SASEGT. The CDR3 covers 14 residues.

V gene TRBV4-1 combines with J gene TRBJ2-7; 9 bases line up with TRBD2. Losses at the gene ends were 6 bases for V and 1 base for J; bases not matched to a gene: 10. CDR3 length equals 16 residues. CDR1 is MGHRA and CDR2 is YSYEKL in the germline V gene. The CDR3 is CASSDRRREGSYEQYF. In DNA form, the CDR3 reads TGCGCCAGCAGTGACCGCCGGCGGGAGGGATCCTACGAGCAGTACTTC.

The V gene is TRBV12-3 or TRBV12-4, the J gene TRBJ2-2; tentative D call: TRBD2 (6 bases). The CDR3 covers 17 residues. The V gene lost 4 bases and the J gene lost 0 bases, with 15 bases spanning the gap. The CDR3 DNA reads TGTGCCAGCAGTTGGGTAGGCGGGACCTCGAACACCGGGGAGCTGTTTTTT. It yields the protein CASSWVGGTSNTGELFF.

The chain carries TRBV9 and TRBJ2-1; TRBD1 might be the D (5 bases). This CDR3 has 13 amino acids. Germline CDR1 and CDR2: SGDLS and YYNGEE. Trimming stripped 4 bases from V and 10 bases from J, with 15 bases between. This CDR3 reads CASSSPGPWEQFF. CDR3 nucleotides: TGTGCCAGCAGCTCACCAGGGCCTTGGGAGCAGTTCTTC.

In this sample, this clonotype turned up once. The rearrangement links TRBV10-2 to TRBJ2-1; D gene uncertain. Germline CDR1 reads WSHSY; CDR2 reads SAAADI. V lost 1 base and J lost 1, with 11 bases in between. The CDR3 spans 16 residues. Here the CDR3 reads CASSEYQEKSYNEQFF. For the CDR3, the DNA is TGCGCCAGCAGTGAGTATCAGGAGAAGTCCTACAATGAGCAGTTCTTC.

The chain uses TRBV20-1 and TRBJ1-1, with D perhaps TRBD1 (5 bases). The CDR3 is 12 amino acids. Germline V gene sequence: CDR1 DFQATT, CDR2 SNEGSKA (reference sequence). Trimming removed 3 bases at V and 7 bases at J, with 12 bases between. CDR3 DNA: TGCAGTGCTAGGAAAGCCGGGGGTGAAGCTTTCTTT. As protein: CSARKAGGEAFF.

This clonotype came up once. CDR3 region: CASNVGAYEQYF. In nucleotides, the CDR3 is TGTGCCAGTAACGTAGGGGCCTACGAGCAGTACTTC. The chain joins TRBV2 to TRBJ2-7; D is perhaps TRBD1 (5 bases). Germline CDR1 and CDR2: SNHLY and FYNNEI. V was clipped by 9 bases and J by 2 bases, with 11 bases between them. This CDR3 has 12 residues. The full variable domain, completed using reference TRBV2 and TRBJ2-7, is EPEVTQTPSHQVTQMGQEVILRCVPISNHLYFYWYRQILGQKVEFLVSFYNNEISEKSEIFDDQFSVERPDGSNFTLKIRSTKLEDSAMYFCASNVGAYEQYFGPGTRLTVT.

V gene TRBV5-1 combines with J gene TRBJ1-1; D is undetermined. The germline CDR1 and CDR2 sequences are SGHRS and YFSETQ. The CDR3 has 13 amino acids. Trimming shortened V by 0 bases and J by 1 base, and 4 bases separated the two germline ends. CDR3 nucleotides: TGCGCCAGCAGCTTGGGCAAGAACACTGAAGCTTTCTTT. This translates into CASSLGKNTEAFF.